This T cell receptor beta chain is from a study of T cells in Graves' hyperthyroidism and ophthalmopathy. Looking at the study overall: Peripheral blood was obtained at initial diagnosis, preceding any treatment.

J gave up 3 bases and V 0 bases, and 3 bases lay outside the gene matches. CDR1 is SGHTA, CDR2 FQGNSA, per germline. This CDR3 has 15 residues. There are many counts of this clonotype. Its specificity is not known. If no ophthalmopathy progression occurred within 18 months, Graves' hyperthyroidism was stable. Amplification targeted TCR beta CDR3 regions from RNA transcripts. A set of HTBI primers served as the primers for a first-round RT-PCR of the TCR CDR3. TCRdb reprocessed the multiplex PCR reads via MiXCR and lists one record per CDR3 protein. Here the sample spans approximately 360,000 distinct CDR3 sequences, around 25% being singletons. Study outcomes and limitations: Appearing also in blood were most of the thyroid clonotypes expanded above 0.001. Ophthalmopathy and stable hyperthyroidism were separated by a 13 V-J model.

The specimen was blood. The origin of this receptor is a man aged 45 to 65 with Graves' hyperthyroidism. The genes are TRBV7-2 and TRBJ2-7, with TRBD1 matching 9 bases. CDR3 residues: CASSLASTGGYEQYF. CDR3 nucleotides: TGTGCCAGCAGCTTAGCCTCGACAGGGGGCTACGAGCAGTACTTC.